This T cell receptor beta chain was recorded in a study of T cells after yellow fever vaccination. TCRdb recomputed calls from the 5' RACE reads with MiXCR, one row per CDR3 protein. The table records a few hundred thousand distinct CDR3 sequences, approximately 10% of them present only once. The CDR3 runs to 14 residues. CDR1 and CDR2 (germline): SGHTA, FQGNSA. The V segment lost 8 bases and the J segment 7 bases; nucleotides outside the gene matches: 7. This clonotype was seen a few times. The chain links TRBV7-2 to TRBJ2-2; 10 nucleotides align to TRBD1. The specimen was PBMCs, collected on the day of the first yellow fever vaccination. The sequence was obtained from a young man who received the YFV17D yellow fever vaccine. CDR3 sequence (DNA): TGTGCCAGCCGACAGGGGGCGCTCGGCGGGGAGCTGTTTTTT. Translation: CASRQGALGGELFF. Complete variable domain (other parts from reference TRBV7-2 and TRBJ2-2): GAGVSQSPSNKVTEKGKDVELRCDPISGHTALYWYRQSLGQGLEFLIYFQGNSAPDKSGLPSDRFSAERTGGSVSTLTIQRTQQEDSAVYLCASRQGALGGELFFGEGSRLTVL.